This T cell receptor beta chain was identified during a study of blood T cell repertoires in COVID-19. At the level of the study: Sites in the United States, Italy and Spain provided acute and convalescent COVID-19 samples. T cells, B-cell-depleted T cells, or PBMCs supplied cDNA or gDNA.

Here immunoSEQ multiplex PCR was the method, and the copy in TCRdb shows in-frame clones only, minus some. Among fewer than 300,000 clones, roughly 92% were seen once, and the ten largest hold 2% to 2.5%. The germline V gene has CDR1 SNHLY and CDR2 FYNNEI. The CDR3 extends over 15 amino acids. Trimming took 5 bases from V and 8 from J, leaving 18 bases between them. Enrolled during active infection, Seattle patients were then followed longitudinally. This TCR was recovered from a woman in her 30s with COVID-19, enrolled during active disease. The chain carries TRBV2 and TRBJ1-4; D is perhaps TRBD1 (6 bases). What was sequenced was peripheral blood. CDR3 protein: CASSWRAGGEEKLFF. The CDR3 nucleotides are TGTGCCAGCAGTTGGAGGGCGGGGGGCGAAGAAAAACTGTTTTTT. The entire variable domain, with the rest obtained from reference TRBV2 and TRBJ1-4, is as follows: EPEVTQTPSHQVTQMGQEVILRCVPISNHLYFYWYRQILGQKVEFLVSFYNNEISEKSEIFDDQFSVERPDGSNFTLKIRSTKLEDSAMYFCASSWRAGGEEKLFFGSGTQLSVL.